The T cell receptor (beta chain) described here comes from a study of blood T cell repertoires in COVID-19. Study-wide background: PBMCs, B-cell-depleted T cells, or T cells were the source of the cDNA or gDNA that made up the material.

Using immunoSEQ multiplex PCR, the repertoire was profiled, and TCRdb retains in-frame clones only, with some absent. The sample has under 500,000 clones; about 90% are singletons. This TCR came from a woman aged 18-29 years with acute COVID-19. The sample taken for sequencing was PBMCs or T cells enriched from blood (not recorded which).

The CDR3 nucleotides read TGTGCCAGCAGCTTGTTGTCCGTTCCAGGGGGATTTGGTATAGCTTTCTTT. Translating gives CASSLLSVPGGFGIAFF. This sequence joins TRBV5-6 and TRBJ1-1; 7 bases agree with TRBD1. V shed 1 base and J 10 bases; nucleotides not matched to a gene: 19. The CDR3 sequence is 17 residues long. The germline V gene has CDR1 SGHDT and CDR2 YYEEEE.